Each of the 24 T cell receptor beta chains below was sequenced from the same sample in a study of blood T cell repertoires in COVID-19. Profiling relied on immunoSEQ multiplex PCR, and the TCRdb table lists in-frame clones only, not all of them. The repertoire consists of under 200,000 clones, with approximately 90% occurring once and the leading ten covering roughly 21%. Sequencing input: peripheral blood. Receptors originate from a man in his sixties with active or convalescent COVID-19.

CDR3 sequence: CASSVGSRSDTQYF. DNA of the CDR3: TGTGCCAGCAGCGTAGGAAGTAGATCGGATACGCAGTATTTT. The chain carries TRBV9 and TRBJ2-3; D remains unclear. V was clipped by 0 bases and J by 6 bases, with 11 bases between them. CDR1 is SGDLS, CDR2 YYNGEE, per germline. The CDR3 spans 14 residues.

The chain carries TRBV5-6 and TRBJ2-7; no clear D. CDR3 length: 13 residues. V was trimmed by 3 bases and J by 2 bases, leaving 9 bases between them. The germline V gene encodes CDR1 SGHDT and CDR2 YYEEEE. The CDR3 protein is CASSSRSTYEQYF. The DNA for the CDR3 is TGTGCCAGCAGCTCCAGGTCCACCTACGAGCAGTACTTC.

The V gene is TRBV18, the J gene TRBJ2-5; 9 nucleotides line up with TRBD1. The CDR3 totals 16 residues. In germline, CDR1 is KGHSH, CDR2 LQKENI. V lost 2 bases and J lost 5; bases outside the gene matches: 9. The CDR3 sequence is CASSPFTGTGLETQYF. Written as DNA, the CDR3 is TGTGCCAGCTCACCATTCACCGGGACAGGGTTGGAGACCCAGTACTTC.

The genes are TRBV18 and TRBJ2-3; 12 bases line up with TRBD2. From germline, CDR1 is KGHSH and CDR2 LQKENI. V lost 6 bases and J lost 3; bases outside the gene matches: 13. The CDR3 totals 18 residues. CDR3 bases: TGTGCCAGCTCCAACCAGGGCCCGACTAGCGGGGGAACAGATACGCAGTATTTT. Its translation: CASSNQGPTSGGTDTQYF.

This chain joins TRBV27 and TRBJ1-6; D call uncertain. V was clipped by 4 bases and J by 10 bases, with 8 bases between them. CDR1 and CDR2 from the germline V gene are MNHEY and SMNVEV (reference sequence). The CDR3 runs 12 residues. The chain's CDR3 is CASSYPSSPLHF. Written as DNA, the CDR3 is TGTGCCAGCAGTTATCCCTCCTCACCCCTCCACTTT.

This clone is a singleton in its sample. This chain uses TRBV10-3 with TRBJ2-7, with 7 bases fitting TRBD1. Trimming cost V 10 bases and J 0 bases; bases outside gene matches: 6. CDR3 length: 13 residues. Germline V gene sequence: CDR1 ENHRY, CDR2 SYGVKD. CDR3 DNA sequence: TGTGCCACGCCGGACAGGAGCTCCTACGAGCAGTACTTC. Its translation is CATPDRSSYEQYF.

The CDR3 loop reads CASSSFLGGGPKMNTEAFF. CDR3 sequence (DNA): TGTGCCAGCAGCTCTTTCCTCGGGGGGGGACCGAAGATGAACACTGAAGCTTTCTTT. This sequence joins TRBV7-9 and TRBJ1-1, with a possible D match to TRBD1 (5 bases). Germline V gene data show CDR1 as SEHNR and CDR2 as FQNEAQ (reference sequence). Trimming took 4 bases from V and 0 from J, leaving 24 bases between them. CDR3 length: 19 residues.

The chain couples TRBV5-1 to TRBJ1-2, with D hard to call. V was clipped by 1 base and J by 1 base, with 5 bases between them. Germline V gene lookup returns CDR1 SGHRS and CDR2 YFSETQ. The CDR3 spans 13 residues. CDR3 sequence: CASSLNGNYGYTF. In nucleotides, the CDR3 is TGCGCCAGCAGCTTGAACGGTAACTATGGCTACACCTTC.

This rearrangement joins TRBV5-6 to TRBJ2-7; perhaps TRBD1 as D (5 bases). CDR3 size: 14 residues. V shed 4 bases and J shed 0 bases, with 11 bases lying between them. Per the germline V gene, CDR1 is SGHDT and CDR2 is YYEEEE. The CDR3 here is CASSPQGISYEQYF. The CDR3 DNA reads TGTGCCAGCAGCCCCCAGGGTATCTCCTACGAGCAGTACTTC.

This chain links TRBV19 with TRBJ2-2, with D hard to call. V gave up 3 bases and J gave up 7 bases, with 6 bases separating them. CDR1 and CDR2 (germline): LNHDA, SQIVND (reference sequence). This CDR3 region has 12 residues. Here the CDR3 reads CASSIYYGELFF. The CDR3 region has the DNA TGTGCCAGTAGTATTTATTACGGGGAGCTGTTTTTT.

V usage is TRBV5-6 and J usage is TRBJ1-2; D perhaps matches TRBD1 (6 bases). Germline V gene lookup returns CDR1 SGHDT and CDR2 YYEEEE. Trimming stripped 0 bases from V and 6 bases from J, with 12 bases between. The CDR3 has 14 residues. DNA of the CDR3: TGTGCCAGCAGCTTGGGTACAGGGTGGGATGGCTACACCTTC. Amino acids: CASSLGTGWDGYTF.

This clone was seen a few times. The DNA for the CDR3 is TGTGCCAGCAGTATGCCGGGACAGGGGTCGAACACCGGGGAGCTGTTTTTT. This codes for CASSMPGQGSNTGELFF. The chain joins TRBV2 to TRBJ2-2; 10 nucleotides line up with TRBD1. V shed 5 bases, J shed 0 bases, and the junction held 6 bases outside the gene matches. The V gene's germline CDR1 is SNHLY and CDR2 FYNNEI. This CDR3 is 17 amino acids long. Complete variable domain (other parts from reference TRBV2 and TRBJ2-2): EPEVTQTPSHQVTQMGQEVILRCVPISNHLYFYWYRQILGQKVEFLVSFYNNEISEKSEIFDDQFSVERPDGSNFTLKIRSTKLEDSAMYFCASSMPGQGSNTGELFFGEGSRLTVL.

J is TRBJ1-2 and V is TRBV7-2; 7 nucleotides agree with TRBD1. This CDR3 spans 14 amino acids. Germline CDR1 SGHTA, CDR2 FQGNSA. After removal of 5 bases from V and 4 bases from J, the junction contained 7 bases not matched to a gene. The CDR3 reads CASSRGQVGYGYTF. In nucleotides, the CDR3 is TGTGCCAGCAGCCGCGGACAGGTCGGCTATGGCTACACCTTC. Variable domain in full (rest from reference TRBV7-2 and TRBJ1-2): GAGVSQSPSNKVTEKGKDVELRCDPISGHTALYWYRQSLGQGLEFLIYFQGNSAPDKSGLPSDRFSAERTGGSVSTLTIQRTQQEDSAVYLCASSRGQVGYGYTFGSGTRLTVV.

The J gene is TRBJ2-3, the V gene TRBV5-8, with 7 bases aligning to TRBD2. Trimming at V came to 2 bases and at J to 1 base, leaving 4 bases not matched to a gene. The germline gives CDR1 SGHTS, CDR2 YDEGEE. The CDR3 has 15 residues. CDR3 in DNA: TGTGCCAGCAGCTTTGGTGGGGGGGGCACAGATACGCAGTATTTT. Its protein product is CASSFGGGGTDTQYF.

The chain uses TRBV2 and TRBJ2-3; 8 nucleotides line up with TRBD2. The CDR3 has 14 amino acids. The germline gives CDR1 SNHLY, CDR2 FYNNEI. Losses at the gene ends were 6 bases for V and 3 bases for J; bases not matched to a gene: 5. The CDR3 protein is CASSPGLGTDTQYF. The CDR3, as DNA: TGTGCCAGCAGCCCGGGACTAGGAACAGATACGCAGTATTTT.

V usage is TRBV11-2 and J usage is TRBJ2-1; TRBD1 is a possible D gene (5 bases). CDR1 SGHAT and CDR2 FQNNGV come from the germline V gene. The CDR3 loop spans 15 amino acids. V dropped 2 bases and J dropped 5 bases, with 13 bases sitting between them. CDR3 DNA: TGTGCCAGCAGCTTAAGGACATTCGTAAACAATGAGCAGTTCTTC. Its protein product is CASSLRTFVNNEQFF.

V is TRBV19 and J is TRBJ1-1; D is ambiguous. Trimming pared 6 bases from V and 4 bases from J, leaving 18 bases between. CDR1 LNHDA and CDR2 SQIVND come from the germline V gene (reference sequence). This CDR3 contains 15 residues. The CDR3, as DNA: TGTGCCAGTAGGAAGATTTACAAAGATTCCACTGAAGCTTTCTTT. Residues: CASRKIYKDSTEAFF. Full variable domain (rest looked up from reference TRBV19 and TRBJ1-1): DGGITQSPKYLFRKEGQNVTLSCEQNLNHDAMYWYRQDPGQGLRLIYYSQIVNDFQKGDIAEGYSVSREKKESFPLTVTSAQKNPTAFYLCASRKIYKDSTEAFFGQGTRLTVV.

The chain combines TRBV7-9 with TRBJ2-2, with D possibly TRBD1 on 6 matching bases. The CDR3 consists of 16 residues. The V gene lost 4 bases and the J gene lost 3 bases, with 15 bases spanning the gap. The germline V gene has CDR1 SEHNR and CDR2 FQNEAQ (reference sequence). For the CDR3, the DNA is TGTGCCAGCAGCTCTGGACAGACCTCCTACACCGGGGAGCTGTTTTTT. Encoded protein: CASSSGQTSYTGELFF.

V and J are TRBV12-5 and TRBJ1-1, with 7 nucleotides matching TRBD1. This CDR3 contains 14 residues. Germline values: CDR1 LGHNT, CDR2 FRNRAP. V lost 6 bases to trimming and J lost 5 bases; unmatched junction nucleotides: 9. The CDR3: CASGAQGPGTEAFF. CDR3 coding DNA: TGTGCTAGTGGCGCACAGGGGCCCGGGACTGAAGCTTTCTTT.

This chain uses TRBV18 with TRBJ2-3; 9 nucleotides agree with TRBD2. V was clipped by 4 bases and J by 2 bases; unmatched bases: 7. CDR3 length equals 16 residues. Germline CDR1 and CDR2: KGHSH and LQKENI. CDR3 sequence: CASSLGLAGLTDTQYF. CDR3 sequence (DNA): TGTGCCAGCTCACTCGGCCTAGCGGGGCTCACAGATACGCAGTATTTT.

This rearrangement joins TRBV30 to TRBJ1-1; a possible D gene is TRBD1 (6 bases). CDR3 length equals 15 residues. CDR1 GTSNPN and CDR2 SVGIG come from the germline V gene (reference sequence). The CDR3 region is CALTGDGPKNTEAFF. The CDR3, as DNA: TGTGCATTGACAGGAGACGGACCAAAGAACACTGAAGCTTTCTTT.

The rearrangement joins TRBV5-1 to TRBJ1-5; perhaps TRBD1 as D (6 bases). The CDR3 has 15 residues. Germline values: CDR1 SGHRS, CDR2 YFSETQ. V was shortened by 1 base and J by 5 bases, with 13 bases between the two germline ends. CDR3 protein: CASSLNGGGDQPQHF. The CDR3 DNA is TGCGCCAGCAGCTTGAATGGGGGGGGCGATCAGCCCCAGCATTTT.

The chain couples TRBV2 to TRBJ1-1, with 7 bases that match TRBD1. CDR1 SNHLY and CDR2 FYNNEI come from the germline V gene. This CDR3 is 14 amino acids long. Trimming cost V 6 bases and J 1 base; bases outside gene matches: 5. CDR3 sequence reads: CASRARQGNTEAFF. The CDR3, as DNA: TGTGCCAGCAGGGCCCGACAGGGGAACACTGAAGCTTTCTTT.

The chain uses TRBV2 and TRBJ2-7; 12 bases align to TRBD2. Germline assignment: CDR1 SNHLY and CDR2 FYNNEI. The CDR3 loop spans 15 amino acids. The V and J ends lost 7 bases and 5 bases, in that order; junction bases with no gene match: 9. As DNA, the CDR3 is TGTGCCAGCAACCTCGCTAGCGGGGGGGCCAACGAGCAGTACTTC. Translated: CASNLASGGANEQYF.